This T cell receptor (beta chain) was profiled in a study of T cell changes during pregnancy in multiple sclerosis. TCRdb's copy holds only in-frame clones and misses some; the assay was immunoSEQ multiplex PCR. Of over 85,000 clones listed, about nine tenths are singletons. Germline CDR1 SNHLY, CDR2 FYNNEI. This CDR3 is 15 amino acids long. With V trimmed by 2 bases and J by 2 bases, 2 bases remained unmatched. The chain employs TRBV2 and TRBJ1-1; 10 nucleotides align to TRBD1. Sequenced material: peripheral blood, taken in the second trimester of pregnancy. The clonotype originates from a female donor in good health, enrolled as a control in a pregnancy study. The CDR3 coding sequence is TGTGCCAGCAGTGAAAGGGACAGGGGAAACACTGAAGCTTTCTTT. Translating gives CASSERDRGNTEAFF.